The T cell receptor (beta chain) under discussion was sequenced for a study of T cell repertoires in cytomegalovirus infection. The wider study: Indications of both CMV infection and matching HLA type were provided by public TCR beta signatures. Overall study findings and caveats: The ex vivo response was dominated by HLA-C-restricted CMV-specific TCR beta clonotypes. Totalled public TCR beta family frequency picked out people who carried CMV plus the relevant HLA.

About this clonotype: Antigen specificity is unknown.

TCRdb re-called the reads with MiXCR, one entry per CDR3 protein. The sample consists of hundreds of thousands of distinct CDR3 sequences, approximately 30% of them appearing once. V was pared by 5 bases and J by 1 base, with 10 bases of the junction left unmatched. Per the germline V gene, CDR1 is SGHNT and CDR2 is YENEEA. The CDR3 length is 17 residues. The sequencing here drew on cultured CD8+ T cells from PBMCs, taken from culture after CMV antigen stimulation. The chain uses TRBV11-3 and TRBJ2-1, with TRBD2 identical over 8 bases. This TCR came from a human donor in good health (CMV status not recorded). Some clones in this sample may be carry-over from other donors' samples. CDR3: CASSLFGGARSYNEQFF. CDR3 coding DNA: TGTGCCAGCAGCCTGTTCGGGGGGGCAAGATCCTACAATGAGCAGTTCTTC.